The entry below describes one T cell receptor (beta chain). What this receptor recognizes is not known. No clone much larger than this one lies a single base away; base qualities are absent. This sample stems from a study of blood T cell repertoires in COVID-19 (dated by TCRdb to 2020 to 2022). With regard to the full study: Samples from collaborators originated in the United States, Italy and Spain and spanned both the acute and convalescent phases of COVID-19. The material from the prospective study consisted of cDNA or gDNA derived from T cells, B-cell-depleted T cells, or PBMCs. The dataset comprised deeply sampled blood TCRbeta repertoires from subjects exposed to, actively infected with, or recovered from COVID-19. The repertoires were released in a freely available public database meant as a resource for research on the immune response to SARS-CoV-2. The samples were drawn from the first 160 participants of the ongoing ImmuneRACE study and from some 1,300 subjects provided by 6 global collaborators. The sample metadata nearly always contained a de-identified subject ID, COVID-19 status, age in years and sex. Where HLA class I and class II types were available, the types were taken from metadata supplied by the sample provider, not from assay-based typing.

TCRbeta CDR3 regions were amplified from genomic DNA using the immunoSEQ Assay, a bias-controlled multiplex PCR. Per the authors' processing: The number of nucleated cells in each sample was estimated by amplification of reference gene primers within the assay. To quantify the absolute abundance of each unique TCRbeta CDR3 rearrangement, sequence reads were collapsed and filtered. For each sample, productive Simpson clonality was calculated as the square root of Simpson's diversity index over productive rearrangements. This immuneACCESS table, as held by TCRdb, lists in-frame sequences with V and J called but not all clones. Of the missing ones, under half trace to an unresolved V gene in checked studies; the others have no known cause. The D gene and trimming were derived from the DNA, and the V and J assignments and clone size from that table. The table for this sample lists some 140,000 clones; approximately 85% of them were counted only once. The ten largest account for about 0.63% of the sample.

The germline V gene (reference sequence) gives CDR1 as SEHNR and CDR2 as FQNEAQ. Counted from cysteine to phenylalanine, this CDR3 has 17 amino acids. Of the read, only the CDR3 DNA is kept; its 51 bases are in frame from base 1. A distance of 25 bases separates the germline ends of V and J, which lose 4 bases and 7 bases respectively. Broader findings and caveats from the paper: The amount of clinical and demographic metadata varied by source and participant and was provided uncurated.

One collaborating source in Seattle enrolled patients while the patients were actively infected and followed the patients over time throughout the course of disease. Collaborating institutions collected whole blood in K2EDTA tubes following their own protocols. Collaborator samples were shipped for TCRbeta analysis as frozen whole blood, isolated PBMCs, or DNA extracted from either sample type. Sequenced material: peripheral blood. Recombination linked TRBV7-9 to TRBJ1-1; a tentative D match to TRBD1 spans 5 bases. The sequence was obtained from a man between 60 and 75 years old with COVID-19, enrolled during active disease. The CDR3: CASSSKVRQSPPGEAFF. In nucleotides, the sequence is TGTGCCAGCAGCTCAAAAGTGCGACAGAGTCCCCCGGGTGAAGCTTTCTTT.